The clone carrying this TCR beta chain was recorded a few times. The antigen remains undetermined. The CDR3 runs to 13 residues. Trimming pared 2 bases from V and 4 bases from J, leaving 9 bases between. CDR1 SGHRS and CDR2 YFSETQ come from the germline V gene. These data originate in a study of early T cells in non-severe SARS-CoV-2 infection. Study at large: Sequencing of bulk RNA from unsorted whole blood was done, without chain pairing.

Findings and caveats of the study: The study's VDJdb matching favored anti-spike CD8 responses and missed private and CD4 specificities.

Individually, cDNA molecules had unique molecular identifiers attached to them. TCRdb re-called the 5' RACE reads with MiXCR, one entry per CDR3 protein. This table holds tens of thousands of distinct CDR3 sequences, roughly 12% found once. The V call is TRBV5-1, the J call TRBJ1-1; tentative D call: TRBD1 (5 bases). Sequencing was done on a sample of whole blood. This clonotype was sampled from an adult who was a healthcare worker with PCR-confirmed SARS-CoV-2 infection or an uninfected control (not recorded which). The CDR3 region is CASSFSGGTEAFF. In nucleotides, the CDR3 is TGCGCCAGCAGCTTCTCCGGGGGCACTGAAGCTTTCTTT.